This T cell receptor (beta chain) was sequenced for a study of blood T cell repertoires in COVID-19. Overall study: Donors in the United States, Italy and Spain gave samples during acute or convalescent COVID-19. PBMCs, B-cell-depleted T cells, or T cells provided the cDNA or gDNA that made up the material.

The authors' processing: Reference gene primer amplification yielded estimated nucleated cell counts. The repertoire was sequenced with immunoSEQ multiplex PCR; TCRdb's copy has only in-frame clones and lacks some. That table supplies the V and J calls and clone size; D and trimming were determined from the DNA. The sample yields 150,000 or so clones, roughly 90% seen once. Participants, about 18 to 90 years old, spanned fewer than 30 US areas. The V segment lost 2 bases and the J segment 9 bases; nucleotides outside the gene matches: 9. The CDR3 length is 14 residues. Germline values: CDR1 KGHSH, CDR2 LQKENI.

The TCR originated in a woman aged 50 to 60 who had recovered from COVID-19. The rearrangement joins TRBV18 to TRBJ1-2, with 7 bases that match TRBD1. The sequencing input was PBMCs or T cells enriched from blood (not recorded which). CDR3 in amino acids: CASSPMSKQGSYTF. In DNA, the CDR3 is TGTGCCAGCTCACCAATGTCGAAACAGGGGAGCTACACCTTC.